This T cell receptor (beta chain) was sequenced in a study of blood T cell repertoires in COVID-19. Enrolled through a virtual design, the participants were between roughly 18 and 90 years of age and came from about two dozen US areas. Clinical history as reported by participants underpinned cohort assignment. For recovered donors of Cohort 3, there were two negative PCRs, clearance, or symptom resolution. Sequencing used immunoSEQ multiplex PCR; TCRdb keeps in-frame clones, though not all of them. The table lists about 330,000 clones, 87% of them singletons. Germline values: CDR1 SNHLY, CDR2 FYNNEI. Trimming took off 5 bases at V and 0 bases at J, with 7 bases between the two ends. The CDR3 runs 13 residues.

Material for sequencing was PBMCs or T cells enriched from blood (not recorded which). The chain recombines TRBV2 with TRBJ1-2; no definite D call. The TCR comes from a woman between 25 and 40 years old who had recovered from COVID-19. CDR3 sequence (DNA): TGTGCCAGCAGTATTTGGCCTAACTATGGCTACACCTTC. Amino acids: CASSIWPNYGYTF.